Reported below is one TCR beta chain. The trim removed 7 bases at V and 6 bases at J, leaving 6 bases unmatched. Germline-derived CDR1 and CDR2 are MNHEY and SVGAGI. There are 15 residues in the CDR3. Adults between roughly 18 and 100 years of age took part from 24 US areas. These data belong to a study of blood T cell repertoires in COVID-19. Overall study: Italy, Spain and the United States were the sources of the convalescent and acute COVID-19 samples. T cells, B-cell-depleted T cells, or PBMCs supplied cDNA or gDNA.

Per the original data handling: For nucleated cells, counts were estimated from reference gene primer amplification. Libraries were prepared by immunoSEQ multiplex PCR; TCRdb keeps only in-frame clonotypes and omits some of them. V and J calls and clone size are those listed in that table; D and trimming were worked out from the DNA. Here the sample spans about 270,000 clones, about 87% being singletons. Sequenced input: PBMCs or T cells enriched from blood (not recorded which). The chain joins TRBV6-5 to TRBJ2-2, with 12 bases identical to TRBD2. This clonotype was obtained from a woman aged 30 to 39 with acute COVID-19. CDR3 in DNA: TGTGCCAGCAACCCGACTAGCGGGAGATCCGGGGAGCTGTTTTTT. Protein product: CASNPTSGRSGELFF.